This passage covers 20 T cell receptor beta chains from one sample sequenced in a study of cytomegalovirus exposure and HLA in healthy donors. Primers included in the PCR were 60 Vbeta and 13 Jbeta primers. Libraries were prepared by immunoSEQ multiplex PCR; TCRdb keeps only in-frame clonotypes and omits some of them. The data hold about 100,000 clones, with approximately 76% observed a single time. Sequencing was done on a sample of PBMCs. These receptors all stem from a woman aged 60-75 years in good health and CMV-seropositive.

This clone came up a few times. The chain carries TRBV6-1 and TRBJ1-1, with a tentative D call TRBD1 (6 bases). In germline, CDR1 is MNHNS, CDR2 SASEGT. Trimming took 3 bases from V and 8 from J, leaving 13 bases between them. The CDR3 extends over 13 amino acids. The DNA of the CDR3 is TGTGCCAGCAGTGACCAGGGGCGCCGGGAAGCTTTCTTT. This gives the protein CASSDQGRREAFF.

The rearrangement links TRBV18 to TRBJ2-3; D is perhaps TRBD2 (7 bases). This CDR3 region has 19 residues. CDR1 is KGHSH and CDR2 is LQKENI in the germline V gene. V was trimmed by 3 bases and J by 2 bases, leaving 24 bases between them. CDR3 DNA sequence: TGTGCCAGCTCACCGGTTATTAGGGGGGAGGGGTTATCCACAGATACGCAGTATTTT. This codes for CASSPVIRGEGLSTDTQYF.

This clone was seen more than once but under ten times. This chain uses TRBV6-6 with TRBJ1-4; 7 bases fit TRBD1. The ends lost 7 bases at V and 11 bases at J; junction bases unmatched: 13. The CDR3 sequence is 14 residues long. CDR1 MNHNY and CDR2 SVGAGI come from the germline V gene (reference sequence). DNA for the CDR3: TGTGCCAGCACCTCCCCCAGGACAGGCGGGAAACTGTTTTTT. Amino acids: CASTSPRTGGKLFF.

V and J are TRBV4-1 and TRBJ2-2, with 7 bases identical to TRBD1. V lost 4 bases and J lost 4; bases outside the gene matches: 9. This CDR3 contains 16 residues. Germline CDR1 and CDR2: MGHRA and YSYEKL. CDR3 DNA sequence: TGCGCCAGCAGCCCGCCCCGGGCAGGGGGCACCGGGGAGCTGTTTTTT. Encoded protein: CASSPPRAGGTGELFF.

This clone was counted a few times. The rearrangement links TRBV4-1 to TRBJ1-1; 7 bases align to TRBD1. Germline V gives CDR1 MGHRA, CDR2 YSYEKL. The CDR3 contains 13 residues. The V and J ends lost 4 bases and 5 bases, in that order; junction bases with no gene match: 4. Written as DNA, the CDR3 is TGCGCCAGCAGCCCAGGGGGGCGTACTGAAGCTTTCTTT. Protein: CASSPGGRTEAFF.

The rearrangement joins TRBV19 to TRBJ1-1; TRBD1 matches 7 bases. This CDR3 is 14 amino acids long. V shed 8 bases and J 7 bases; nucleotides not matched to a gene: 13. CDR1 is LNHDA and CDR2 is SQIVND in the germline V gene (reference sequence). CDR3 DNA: TGTGCCAGTCACCAAAACAGGGGAGGAGGTGAAGCTTTCTTT. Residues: CASHQNRGGGEAFF.

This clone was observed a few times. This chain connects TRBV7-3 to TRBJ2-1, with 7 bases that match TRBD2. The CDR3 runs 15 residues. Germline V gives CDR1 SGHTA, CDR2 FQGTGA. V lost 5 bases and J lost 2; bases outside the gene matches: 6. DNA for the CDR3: TGTGCCAGCAGCCCCGGGACTACCACCTACAATGAGCAGTTCTTC. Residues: CASSPGTTTYNEQFF.

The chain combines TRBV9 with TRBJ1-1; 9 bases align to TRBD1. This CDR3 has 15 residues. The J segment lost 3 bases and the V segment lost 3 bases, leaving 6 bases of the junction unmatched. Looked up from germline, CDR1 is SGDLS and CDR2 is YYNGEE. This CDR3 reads CASSASGQGYTEAFF. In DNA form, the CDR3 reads TGTGCCAGCAGCGCCTCGGGACAGGGTTACACTGAAGCTTTCTTT.

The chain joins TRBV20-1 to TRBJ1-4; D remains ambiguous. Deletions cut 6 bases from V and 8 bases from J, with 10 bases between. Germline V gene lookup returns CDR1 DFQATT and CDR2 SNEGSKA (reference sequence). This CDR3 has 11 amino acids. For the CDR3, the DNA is TGCAGTGCAATGGCCTGGGAAAAACTGTTTTTT. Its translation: CSAMAWEKLFF.

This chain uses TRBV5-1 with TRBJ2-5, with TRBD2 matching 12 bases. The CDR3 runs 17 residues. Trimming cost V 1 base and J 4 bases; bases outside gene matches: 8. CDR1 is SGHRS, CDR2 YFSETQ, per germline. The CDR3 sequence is CASSLRLAGGPGETQYF. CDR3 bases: TGCGCCAGCAGCTTGAGGCTAGCGGGAGGGCCTGGAGAGACCCAGTACTTC. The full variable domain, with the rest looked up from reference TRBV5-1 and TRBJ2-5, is KAGVTQTPRYLIKTRGQQVTLSCSPISGHRSVSWYQQTPGQGLQFLFEYFSETQRNKGNFPGRFSGRQFSNSRSEMNVSTLELGDSALYLCASSLRLAGGPGETQYFGPGTRLLVL.

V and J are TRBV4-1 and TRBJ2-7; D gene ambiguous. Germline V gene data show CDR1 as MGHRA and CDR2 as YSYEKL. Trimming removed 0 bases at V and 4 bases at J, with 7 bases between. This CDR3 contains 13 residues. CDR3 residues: CASSQDGVYEQYF. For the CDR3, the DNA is TGCGCCAGCAGCCAAGACGGTGTTTACGAGCAGTACTTC.

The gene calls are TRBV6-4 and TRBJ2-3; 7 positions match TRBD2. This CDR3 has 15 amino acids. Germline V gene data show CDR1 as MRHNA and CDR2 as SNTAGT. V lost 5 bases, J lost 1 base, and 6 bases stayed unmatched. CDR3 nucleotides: TGTGCCAGCAGTCTCTTAAGCGGGGGCACAGATACGCAGTATTTT. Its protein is CASSLLSGGTDTQYF.

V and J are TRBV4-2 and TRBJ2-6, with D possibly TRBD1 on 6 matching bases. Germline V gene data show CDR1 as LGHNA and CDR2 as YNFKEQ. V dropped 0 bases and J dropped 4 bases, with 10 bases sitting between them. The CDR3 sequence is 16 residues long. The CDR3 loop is CASSQDRGTGANVLTF. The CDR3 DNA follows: TGTGCCAGCAGCCAAGACAGGGGCACCGGGGCCAACGTCCTGACTTTC.

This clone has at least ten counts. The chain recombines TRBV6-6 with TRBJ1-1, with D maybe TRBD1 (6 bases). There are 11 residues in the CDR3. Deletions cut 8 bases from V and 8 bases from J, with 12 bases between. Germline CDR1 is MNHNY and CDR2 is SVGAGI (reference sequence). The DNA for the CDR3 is TGTGCCAGCCTGGGTGGGACAGAAGCTTTCTTT. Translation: CASLGGTEAFF.

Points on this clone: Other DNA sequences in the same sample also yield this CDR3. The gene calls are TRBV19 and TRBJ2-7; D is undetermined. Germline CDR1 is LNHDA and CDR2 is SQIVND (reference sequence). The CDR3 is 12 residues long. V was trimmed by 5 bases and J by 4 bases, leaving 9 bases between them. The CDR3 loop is CASSFPGYEQYF. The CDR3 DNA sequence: TGTGCCAGTAGTTTCCCGGGTTACGAGCAGTACTTC.

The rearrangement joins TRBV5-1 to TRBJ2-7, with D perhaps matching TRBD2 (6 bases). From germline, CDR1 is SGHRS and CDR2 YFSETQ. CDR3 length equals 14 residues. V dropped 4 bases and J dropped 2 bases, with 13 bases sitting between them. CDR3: CASSPQGLAYEQYF. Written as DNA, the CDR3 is TGCGCCAGCAGCCCCCAGGGACTGGCCTACGAGCAGTACTTC. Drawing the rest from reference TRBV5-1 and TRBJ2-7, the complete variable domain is KAGVTQTPRYLIKTRGQQVTLSCSPISGHRSVSWYQQTPGQGLQFLFEYFSETQRNKGNFPGRFSGRQFSNSRSEMNVSTLELGDSALYLCASSPQGLAYEQYFGPGTRLTVT.

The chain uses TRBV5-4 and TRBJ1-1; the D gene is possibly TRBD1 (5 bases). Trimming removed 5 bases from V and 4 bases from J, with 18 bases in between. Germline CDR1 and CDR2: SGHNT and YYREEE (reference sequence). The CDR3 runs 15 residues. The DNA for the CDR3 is TGTGCCAGCAGGGGCGGGGGAAGAAAGGGCACTGAAGCTTTCTTT. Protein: CASRGGGRKGTEAFF.

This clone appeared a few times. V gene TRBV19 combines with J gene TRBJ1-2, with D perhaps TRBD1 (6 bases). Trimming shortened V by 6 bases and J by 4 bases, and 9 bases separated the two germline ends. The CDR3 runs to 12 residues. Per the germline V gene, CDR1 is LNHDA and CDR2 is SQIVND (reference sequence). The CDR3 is CASRDRLYGYTF. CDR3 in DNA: TGTGCCAGTAGGGACAGACTCTATGGCTACACCTTC.

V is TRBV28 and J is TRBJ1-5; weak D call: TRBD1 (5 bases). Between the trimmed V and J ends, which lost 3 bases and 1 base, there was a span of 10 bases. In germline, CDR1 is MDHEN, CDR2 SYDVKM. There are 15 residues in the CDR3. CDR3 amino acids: CASSLPDRSNQPQHF. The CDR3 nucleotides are TGTGCCAGCAGTTTGCCCGACAGAAGCAATCAGCCCCAGCATTTT.

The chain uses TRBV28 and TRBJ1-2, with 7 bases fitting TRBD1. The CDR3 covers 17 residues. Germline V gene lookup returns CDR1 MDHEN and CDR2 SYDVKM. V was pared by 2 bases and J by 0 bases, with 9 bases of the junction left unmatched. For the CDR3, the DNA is TGTGCCAGCAGTTTAAAATGGACAGGACTGACTAACTATGGCTACACCTTC. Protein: CASSLKWTGLTNYGYTF.